Following are 26 T cell receptor beta chains from one sample sequenced in a study of breast tumors, draining lymph nodes, adjacent tissues. TCRdb reprocessed the multiplex PCR reads with MiXCR, giving one entry per CDR3 protein. The sample holds 130,000 or so distinct CDR3 sequences, 20% to 25% seen once. Breast cancer patients provided tissue from their axillary draining lymph nodes. Sequencing was carried out using axillary lymph node tissue. The receptors were gathered from a female donor with breast cancer. Some clones in this sample may be carry-over from other donors' samples.

This clonotype occurred many times. This chain connects TRBV5-1 to TRBJ2-2; 10 nucleotides align to TRBD1. CDR1 SGHRS and CDR2 YFSETQ come from the germline V gene. The CDR3 has 16 amino acids. The V and J ends lost 4 bases and 6 bases, in that order; junction bases with no gene match: 9. This CDR3 is CASSRQGAYGAGELFF. The CDR3 DNA is TGCGCCAGCAGCAGACAGGGGGCGTATGGTGCCGGGGAGCTGTTTTTT.

This clonotype is medium-sized. This chain connects TRBV5-5 to TRBJ2-7, with a tentative D call TRBD2 (5 bases). V was clipped by 4 bases and J by 5 bases, with 7 bases between them. Germline V gene lookup returns CDR1 SGHKS and CDR2 YYEKEE (reference sequence). The CDR3 totals 11 residues. The CDR3 reads CASSEGNEQYF. The CDR3 bases are TGTGCCAGCAGCGAGGGTAACGAGCAGTACTTC. Drawing the rest from reference TRBV5-5 and TRBJ2-7, the complete variable domain is DAGVTQSPTHLIKTRGQQVTLRCSPISGHKSVSWYQQVLGQGPQFIFQYYEKEERGRGNFPDRFSARQFPNYSSELNVNALLLGDSALYLCASSEGNEQYFGPGTRLTVT.

This clonotype was detected ten times or more. The V call is TRBV5-1, the J call TRBJ2-2; tentative D call: TRBD2 (5 bases). CDR3 length: 17 amino acids. Germline CDR1 is SGHRS and CDR2 is YFSETQ. Deletions cut 0 bases from V and 2 bases from J, with 14 bases between. CDR3 loop: CASSLVVVTTNTGELFF. The CDR3, as DNA: TGCGCCAGCAGCTTGGTGGTGGTGACTACCAACACCGGGGAGCTGTTTTTT.

This clonotype was seen more than once but under ten times. This rearrangement joins TRBV19 to TRBJ1-3; D gene ambiguous. V was cut by 5 bases and J by 0 bases, with 14 bases left in between. The germline CDR1 and CDR2 sequences are LNHDA and SQIVND (reference sequence). The CDR3 length is 16 residues. The CDR3: CASSSRTEFSGNTIYF. As DNA, the CDR3 is TGTGCCAGTAGTTCGAGGACGGAATTCTCTGGAAACACCATATATTTT.

This clonotype was counted ten times or more. The chain links TRBV11-2 to TRBJ1-2, with no clear D. The CDR3 consists of 14 residues. Germline V CDR1 and CDR2: SGHAT, FQNNGV. V lost 1 base and J lost 4, with 10 bases in between. The CDR3 protein is CASSLVEGFYGYTF. The DNA for the CDR3 is TGTGCCAGCAGCTTAGTGGAGGGATTCTATGGCTACACCTTC.

This clonotype has a count of ten or more. The chain recombines TRBV29-1 with TRBJ2-5; the match to TRBD2 covers 7 bases. Trimming took 6 bases from V and 5 from J; bases not matched to a gene: 3. Per germline, CDR1 SQVTM and CDR2 ANQGSEA. The CDR3 length is 11 residues. Written as DNA, the CDR3 is TGCAGCGTCAGGACTAGGGAGACCCAGTACTTC. Its protein is CSVRTRETQYF.

This CDR3 is CASSPLQGDTQYF. The CDR3 coding sequence is TGTGCCAGCAGCCCCCTACAGGGTGATACGCAGTATTTT. V and J are TRBV12-1 and TRBJ2-3; the D call in the table, TRBD1, was not verified against the DNA. TRBV12-1 is noted as a pseudogene. The CDR3 contains 13 residues.

As to this clonotype: A single base separates this from a much larger clone, so it may be a read error. The rearrangement uses TRBV29-1 and TRBJ2-1, with a possible D match to TRBD1 (5 bases). The V gene's germline CDR1 is SQVTM and CDR2 ANQGSEA. The CDR3 consists of 11 residues. DNA for the CDR3: TGCAGCGTTCGACAGCCCTATGAGCAGGTCTTC. Protein product: CSVRQPYEQVF.

At least ten counts were recorded for this clonotype. The genes are TRBV11-2 and TRBJ2-3; TRBD1 matches 7 bases. V shed 4 bases and J 0 bases; nucleotides not matched to a gene: 4. The CDR3 loop spans 15 amino acids. From germline, CDR1 is SGHAT and CDR2 FQNNGV. CDR3 nucleotides: TGTGCCAGCAGCTCCCACAGGGGCAGCACAGATACGCAGTATTTT. It specifies CASSSHRGSTDTQYF.

The V gene is TRBV4-3, the J gene TRBJ2-2; tentatively, D is TRBD2 (6 bases). The CDR3 runs 15 residues. Germline lookup yields CDR1 LGHNA and CDR2 YSLEER. V dropped 0 bases and J dropped 7 bases, with 12 bases sitting between them. The CDR3 DNA reads as TGCGCCAGCAGCCAAGATCGGGACTCTGGCGGGGAGCTGTTTTTT. Its protein product is CASSQDRDSGGELFF.

In its sample, this clonotype was seen many times. The CDR3 is CASSLERTSGRAGNEQFF. Written as DNA, the CDR3 is TGTGCCAGCAGCTTAGAGCGGACTAGCGGGAGGGCAGGGAATGAGCAGTTCTTC. The J gene is TRBJ2-1, the V gene TRBV7-9; 15 bases line up with TRBD2. Germline values: CDR1 SEHNR, CDR2 FQNEAQ (reference sequence). With 1 base clipped from V and 7 bases from J, the junction kept 8 bases outside the gene matches. The CDR3 is made up of 18 amino acids.

The chain combines TRBV5-5 with TRBJ2-1; 9 nucleotides line up with TRBD2. V lost 1 base and J lost 6; bases outside the gene matches: 5. CDR3 length: 15 amino acids. Per germline, CDR1 SGHKS and CDR2 YYEKEE (reference sequence). CDR3 in DNA: TGTGCCAGCAGCTTGTGGTCTAGCGGGACCAATGAGCAGTTCTTC. Its translation: CASSLWSSGTNEQFF.

This clonotype has ten or more counts. The chain carries TRBV12-3 or TRBV12-4 and TRBJ2-3, with 13 bases identical to TRBD2. This CDR3 contains 18 residues. V shed 5 bases, J shed 2 bases, and the junction held 10 bases outside the gene matches. The CDR3 is CASSAFPGLAGFTDTQYF. CDR3 bases: TGTGCCAGCAGTGCTTTCCCGGGACTAGCGGGGTTCACAGATACGCAGTATTTT.

About this clonotype: A much larger clone lies a single base off, so this may be a read error. Because it lacks the conserved phenylalanine or tryptophan at the end, this CDR3 is likely a read error. The CDR3 DNA reads TGCGCCAGCAGTGAGGGAGTGGGCTCCTACAATGAGCAGTTCATC. It is translated as CASSEGVGSYNEQFI. The chain has TRBV10-1 and TRBJ2-1; D remains unclear. Trimming took off 2 bases at V and 0 bases at J, with 8 bases between the two ends. There are 15 residues in the CDR3. Germline CDR1 is WNHNN and CDR2 is SYGVQD (reference sequence).

This clonotype has a count of ten or more. The chain joins TRBV20-1 to TRBJ2-2; possibly TRBD1 for D (5 bases). From germline, CDR1 is DFQATT and CDR2 SNEGSKA (reference sequence). The CDR3 loop spans 15 amino acids. V was shortened by 2 bases and J by 0 bases, with 10 bases between the two germline ends. CDR3 DNA: TGCAGTGCTAGACCTACAGGAACGAACACCGGGGAGCTGTTTTTT. It codes for CSARPTGTNTGELFF.

Turning to this clonotype: The conserved phenylalanine or tryptophan normally closing the CDR3 is absent here, so this likely arose from a read error. V is TRBV19 and J is TRBJ2-5; 9 bases are a match to TRBD1. The CDR3 runs 15 residues. The V and J ends lost 5 bases and 1 base, in that order; junction bases with no gene match: 5. Germline CDR1 and CDR2: LNHDA and SQIVND (reference sequence). The CDR3 DNA follows: TGTGCCAGTAGTCTTTGGACAGGGGTCCAAGAGACCCAGTACCTC. This gives the protein CASSLWTGVQETQYL.

A note on this clonotype: This could be a read error, since a much larger clone is one nucleotide away. The gene calls are TRBV29-1 and TRBJ2-6; D is unclear. The CDR3 covers 13 residues. Between the trimmed V and J ends, which lost 4 bases and 2 bases, there was a span of 6 bases. Germline V lookup: CDR1 SQVTM, CDR2 ANQGSEA. DNA of the CDR3: TGCAGCGTTGCTCGCCCTGGGGCCAACGTCCTGACTTTC. Translated: CSVARPGANVLTF. The entire variable domain, with the rest obtained from reference TRBV29-1 and TRBJ2-6, is as follows: SAVISQKPSRDICQRGTSLTIQCQVDSQVTMMFWYRQQPGQSLTLIATANQGSEATYESGFVIDKFPISRPNLTFSTLTVSNMSPEDSSIYLCSVARPGANVLTFGAGSRLTVL.

This clonotype showed up just a few times. The chain has TRBV27 and TRBJ2-1; 12 bases fit TRBD2. The CDR3 sequence is 19 residues long. Per the germline V gene, CDR1 is MNHEY and CDR2 is SMNVEV (reference sequence). Losses at the gene ends were 5 bases for V and 3 bases for J; bases not matched to a gene: 14. The CDR3 reads CASSHPPRLAGVGYNEQFF. The CDR3 DNA follows: TGTGCCAGCAGTCATCCCCCCAGACTAGCGGGAGTGGGCTACAATGAGCAGTTCTTC.

The chain recombines TRBV5-1 with TRBJ2-5; D remains ambiguous. The CDR3 covers 14 residues. With 0 bases removed from V and 5 bases from J, the gap between germline ends came to 11 bases. The germline gives CDR1 SGHRS, CDR2 YFSETQ. The CDR3 protein is CASSLGSSGETQYF. Here the CDR3 DNA reads TGCGCCAGCAGCTTGGGTTCGAGTGGCGAGACCCAGTACTTC.

At least ten counts were recorded for this clonotype. The chain combines TRBV7-9 with TRBJ2-3; maybe TRBD1 (6 bases). With 3 bases removed from V and 6 bases from J, the gap between germline ends came to 13 bases. Germline assignment: CDR1 SEHNR and CDR2 FQNEAQ (reference sequence). CDR3 length: 14 amino acids. CDR3 residues: CASSFSSGGDTQYF. As DNA, the CDR3 is TGTGCCAGCAGCTTTTCGTCTGGGGGCGATACGCAGTATTTT.

This clonotype was picked up many times. The chain employs TRBV6-2 or TRBV6-3 and TRBJ2-3, with 8 nucleotides matching TRBD2. CDR1 and CDR2 from the germline V gene are MNHEY and SVGEGT. There are 16 residues in the CDR3. With 2 bases clipped from V and 3 bases from J, the junction kept 7 bases outside the gene matches. CDR3 sequence (DNA): TGTGCCAGCAGTTACCGTTCGGGAGGGCCGACAGATACGCAGTATTTT. Translation: CASSYRSGGPTDTQYF.

Note on this clonotype: This sequence may be a read error, since a much larger clone differs from it by one base. This sequence joins TRBV20-1 and TRBJ2-1, with D perhaps being TRBD1 or TRBD2 (5 bases each). The germline CDR1 and CDR2 sequences are DFQATT and SNEGSKA (reference sequence). The V end was cut by 5 bases, the J end by 7 bases, with 9 bases between. The CDR3 loop spans 11 amino acids. In DNA form, the CDR3 reads TGCAGTGCTGGTTGGGGGAATGAGCAGTTCTTC. Translating it yields CSAGWGNEQFF.

The sample holds many counts of this clonotype. The rearrangement links TRBV6-5 to TRBJ2-3; 14 bases align to TRBD2. There are 19 residues in the CDR3. CDR1 MNHEY and CDR2 SVGAGI come from the germline V gene. V dropped 6 bases and J dropped 5; count of bases not matched to a gene: 16. The CDR3 sequence: CASSLNPGTSGSVVDTQYF. The CDR3 DNA reads TGTGCCAGCAGCCTAAACCCCGGGACTAGCGGGAGTGTTGTAGATACGCAGTATTTT.

This clonotype was detected ten times or more. This chain uses TRBV7-2 with TRBJ2-5, with 12 positions matching TRBD2. The germline gives CDR1 SGHTA, CDR2 FQGNSA. V was pared by 5 bases and J by 1 base, with 5 bases of the junction left unmatched. CDR3 length: 16 amino acids. The CDR3 DNA reads TGTGCCAGCAGCCGCGGACTAGCGGGAATCCAAGAGACCCAGTACTTC. Amino acids: CASSRGLAGIQETQYF.

This clonotype was observed at least ten times. The CDR3 is CASSEYGRGRRSYNEQFF. The CDR3 coding sequence is TGTGCCAGCAGTGAATACGGCAGGGGGAGACGCTCCTACAATGAGCAGTTCTTC. The chain uses TRBV25-1 and TRBJ2-1; 7 bases agree with TRBD1. V was clipped by 0 bases and J by 0 bases; unmatched bases: 8. This CDR3 has 18 residues. Germline values: CDR1 MGHDK, CDR2 SYGVNS.

CDR3 in amino acids: CASSIGHIEYNEQFF. The CDR3 nucleotides read TGTGCCAGTAGTATAGGACATATAGAATACAATGAGCAGTTCTTC. The chain couples TRBV19 to TRBJ2-1; no reliable D call. The V gene lost 1 base and the J gene lost 4 bases, with 11 bases spanning the gap. Germline V gene lookup returns CDR1 LNHDA and CDR2 SQIVND (reference sequence). The CDR3 runs 15 residues. Filled out from reference TRBV19 and TRBJ2-1, the complete variable domain reads DGGITQSPKYLFRKEGQNVTLSCEQNLNHDAMYWYRQDPGQGLRLIYYSQIVNDFQKGDIAEGYSVSREKKESFPLTVTSAQKNPTAFYLCASSIGHIEYNEQFFGPGTRLTVL.